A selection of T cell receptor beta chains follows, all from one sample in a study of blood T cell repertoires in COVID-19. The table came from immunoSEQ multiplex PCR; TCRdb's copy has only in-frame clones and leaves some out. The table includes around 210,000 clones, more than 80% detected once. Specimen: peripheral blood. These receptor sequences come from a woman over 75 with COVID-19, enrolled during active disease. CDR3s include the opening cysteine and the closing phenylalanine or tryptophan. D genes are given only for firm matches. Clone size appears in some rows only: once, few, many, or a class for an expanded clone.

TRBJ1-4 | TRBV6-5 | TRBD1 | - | TGTGCCAGCAGTCCGGGACAGGGGAATGAAAAACTGTTTTTT | CASSPGQGNEKLFF
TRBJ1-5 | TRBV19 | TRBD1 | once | TGTGCCAGTGGGGACAGGGGGGCGTATAGCAATCAGCCCCAGCATTTT | CASGDRGAYSNQPQHF
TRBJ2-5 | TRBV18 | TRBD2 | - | TGTGCCAGCTCACCTTACCTTAGCGGGCAAGAGACCCAGTACTTC | CASSPYLSGQETQYF
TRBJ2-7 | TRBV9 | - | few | TGTGCCAGCAGCAATCCCCACACAGCCGATCAAACCTACGAGCAGTACTTC | CASSNPHTADQTYEQYF
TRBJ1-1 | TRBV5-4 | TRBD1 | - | TGTGCCACCACGACAGGGGGCCAGGGGAACACTGAAGCTTTCTTT | CATTTGGQGNTEAFF
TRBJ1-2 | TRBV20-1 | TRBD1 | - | TGCAGTACCGGGACAGGGTATGGCTACACCTTC | CSTGTGYGYTF
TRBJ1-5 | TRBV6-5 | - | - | TGTGCCAGCAGGGCCGGCAGGTCTGCCAATCAGCCCCAGCATTTT | CASRAGRSANQPQHF
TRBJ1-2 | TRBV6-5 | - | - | TGTGCCACCGGGACTTACTATGGCTACACCTTC | CATGTYYGYTF
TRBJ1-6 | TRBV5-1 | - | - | TGCGCCAGCAGCCCCGAGTCGGTCCCTAATTCACCCCTCCACTTT | CASSPESVPNSPLHF
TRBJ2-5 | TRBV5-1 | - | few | TGCGCCAGCAGCCCTAGGTTCCAAGAGACCCAGTACTTC | CASSPRFQETQYF
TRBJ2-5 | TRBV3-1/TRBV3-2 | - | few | TGTGCCAGCATAGGCCCGGGGGAGACCCAGTACTTC | CASIGPGETQYF
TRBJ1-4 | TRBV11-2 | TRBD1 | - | TGTGCCAGCAGCTTGACAGGGAATAATGAAAAACTGTTTTTT | CASSLTGNNEKLFF
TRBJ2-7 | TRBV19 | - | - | TGTGCCAGTAGTATCGCCCGAGAAACGGGAACAGGGACGTACGAGCAGTACTTC | CASSIARETGTGTYEQYF
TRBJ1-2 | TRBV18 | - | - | TGTGCCAGCTCACCAAGCGCAGGGCCTTCTTTTGGCTACACCTTC | CASSPSAGPSFGYTF
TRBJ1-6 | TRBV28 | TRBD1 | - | TGTGCCAGCAGTTCGCCGGCGGGACAGGGCCATAATTCACCCCTCCACTTT | CASSSPAGQGHNSPLHF
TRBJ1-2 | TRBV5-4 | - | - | TGTGCCAGCAGCTTGGGAGACAGCCTTAACTATGGCTACACCTTC | CASSLGDSLNYGYTF
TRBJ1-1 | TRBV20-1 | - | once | TGCAGTGCTAGAGATTCCAGGGTAGCTTTCTTT | CSARDSRVAFF
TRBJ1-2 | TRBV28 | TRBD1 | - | TGTGCCAGCAGTCCAGGGGGCCCGAAGAACTATGGCTACACCTTC | CASSPGGPKNYGYTF
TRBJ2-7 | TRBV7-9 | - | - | TGTGCCAGCAGCTTAGCTTTCGGCGGTAACGAGCAGTACTTC | CASSLAFGGNEQYF
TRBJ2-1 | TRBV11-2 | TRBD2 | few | TGTGCCAGCAGCTTACGGGGGGGCCAAGGTGAGCAGTTCTTC | CASSLRGGQGEQFF
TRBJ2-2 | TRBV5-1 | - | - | TGCGCCAGCAGCTTGAAACAGGCGAACACCGGGGAGCTGTTTTTT | CASSLKQANTGELFF
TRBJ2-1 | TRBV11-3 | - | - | TGTGCCAGCAGCTTCTCAGGATCCGTCTCCTACAATGAGCAGTTCTTC | CASSFSGSVSYNEQFF
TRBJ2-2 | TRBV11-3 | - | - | TGTGCCAGCAGCTTGGGTAGCGGGAACACCGGGGAGCTGTTTTTT | CASSLGSGNTGELFF
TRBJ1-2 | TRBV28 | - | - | TGTGCCAGCAGTTGGGGCGTAAGGGGGAACTATGGCTACACCTTC | CASSWGVRGNYGYTF
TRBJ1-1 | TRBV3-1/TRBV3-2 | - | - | TGTGCCAGCAGCCAAGCTTCCTATGGCACTGAAGCTTTCTTT | CASSQASYGTEAFF
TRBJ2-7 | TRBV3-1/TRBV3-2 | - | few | TGTGCCAGCAGCACTACCTCCGGGTCGCACTACGAGCAGTACTTC | CASSTTSGSHYEQYF
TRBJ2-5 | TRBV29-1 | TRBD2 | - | TGCAGCGCTACTAGCGGGGAAGAGACCCAGTACTTC | CSATSGEETQYF
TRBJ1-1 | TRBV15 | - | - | TGTGCCACCAGCACAGGGTCGGGCACTGAAGCTTTCTTT | CATSTGSGTEAFF
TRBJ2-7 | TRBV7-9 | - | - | TGTGCCAGCAGCTTAGGATTCCGAGCCAAGTACGAGCAGTACTTC | CASSLGFRAKYEQYF
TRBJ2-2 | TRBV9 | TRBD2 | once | TGTGCCAGCAGCGTAGGGTTAGCGGGCCCCGTAGCGAACACCGGGGAGCTGTTTTTT | CASSVGLAGPVANTGELFF
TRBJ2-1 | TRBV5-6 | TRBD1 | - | TGTGCCAGCAGCCTCCGATCCGGGACAGTCTACAATGAGCAGTTCTTC | CASSLRSGTVYNEQFF
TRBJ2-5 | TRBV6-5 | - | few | TGTGCCAGCAGTTGGGGGCAGGTTGGAGAGACCCAGTACTTC | CASSWGQVGETQYF
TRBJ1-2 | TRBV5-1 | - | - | TGCGCCAGCAGCTCAGGACAGCCGTATGGCTACACCTTC | CASSSGQPYGYTF
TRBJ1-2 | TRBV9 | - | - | TGTGCCAGCAGCGTAGTAGGCAGCGGAAACTATGGCTACACCTTC | CASSVVGSGNYGYTF
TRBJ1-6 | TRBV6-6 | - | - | TGTGCCAGCAGCTCCCAGAACCCTAATTCACCCCTCCACTTT | CASSSQNPNSPLHF
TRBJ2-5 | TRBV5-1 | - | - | TGCGCCAGCAGCCGCTCTTCTGAGGAGACCCAGTACTTC | CASSRSSEETQYF
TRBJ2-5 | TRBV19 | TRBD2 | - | TGTGCCAGTAGTATGGCGTCAGGTGCCCGGGGGGCCCAGTACTTC | CASSMASGARGAQYF
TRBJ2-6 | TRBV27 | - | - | TGTGCCAGCAGGTTTGAGACAGCTGGGGCCAACGTCCTGACTTTC | CASRFETAGANVLTF
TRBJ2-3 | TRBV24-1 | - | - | TGTGCCACCAGTGATTCCACCCGGGGTGGGGATACGCAGTATTTT | CATSDSTRGGDTQYF
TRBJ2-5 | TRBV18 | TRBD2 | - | TGTGCCAGCTCACTCGCGGGGGGCCCTCAAGAGACCCAGTACTTC | CASSLAGGPQETQYF
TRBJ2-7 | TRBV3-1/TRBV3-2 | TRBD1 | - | TGTGCCAGCAGCCCACCGGGACAGGGGATGTACGAGCAGTACTTC | CASSPPGQGMYEQYF
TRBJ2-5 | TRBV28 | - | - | TGTGCCAGCAGTTTTCGCCCCGCCAGGTCGAAAGAGACCCAGTACTTC | CASSFRPARSKETQYF
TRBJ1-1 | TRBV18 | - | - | TGTGCCAGCTCACCGGGCACCGTGAACACTGAAGCTTTCTTT | CASSPGTVNTEAFF
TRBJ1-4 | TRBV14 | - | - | TGTGCCAGCAGCCAAGTGATGCCAGGCCACCGTGGTGAAAAACTGTTTTTT | CASSQVMPGHRGEKLFF
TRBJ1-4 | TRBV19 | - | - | TGTGCCAGTAGGACTCAAGGGGTTGAAAAACTGTTTTTT | CASRTQGVEKLFF